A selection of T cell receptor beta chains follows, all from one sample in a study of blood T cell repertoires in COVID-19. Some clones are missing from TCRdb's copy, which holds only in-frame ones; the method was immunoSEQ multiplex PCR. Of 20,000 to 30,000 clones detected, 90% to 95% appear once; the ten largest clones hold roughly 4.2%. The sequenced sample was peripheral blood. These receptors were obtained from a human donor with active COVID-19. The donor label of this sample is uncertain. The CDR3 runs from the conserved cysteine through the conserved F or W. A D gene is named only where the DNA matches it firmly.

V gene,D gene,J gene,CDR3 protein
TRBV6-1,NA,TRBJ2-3,CASSSFVDTQYF
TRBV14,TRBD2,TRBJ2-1,CASSQPSGGGNEQFF
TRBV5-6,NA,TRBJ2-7,CASSSLREQYF
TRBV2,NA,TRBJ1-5,CASSVGGGGGQPQHF
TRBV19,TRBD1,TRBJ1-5,CASSMAQGAGHSNQPQHF
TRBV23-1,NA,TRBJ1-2,CASSQRCGRGGFTNYGYTF
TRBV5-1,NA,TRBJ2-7,CASSGSYEQYF
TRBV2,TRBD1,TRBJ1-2,CASVGQGVPYGYTF
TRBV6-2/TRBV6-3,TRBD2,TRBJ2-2,CASSVPGGRLFF
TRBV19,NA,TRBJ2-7,CASSIRPGWSYEQYF
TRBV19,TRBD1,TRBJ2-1,CASSTRDRVSNEQFF
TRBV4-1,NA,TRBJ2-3,CASSRVSGDGVNTQYF
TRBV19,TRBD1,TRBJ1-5,CASIPTGTGRNQPQHF
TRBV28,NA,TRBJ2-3,CASSSSGTDTQYF
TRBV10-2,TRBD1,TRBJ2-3,CASSRTGDTDTQYF
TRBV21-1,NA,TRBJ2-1,CASSKSGNEQFF
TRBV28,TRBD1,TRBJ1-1,CASSHHRGLNTEAFF
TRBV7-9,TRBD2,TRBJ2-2,CASSRGGGGSGELFF
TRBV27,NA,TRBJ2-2,CASSFSGVNTGELFF
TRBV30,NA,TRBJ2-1,CAWSVIADYHSGPGEQFF
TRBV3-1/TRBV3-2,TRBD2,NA,CASRWRGGQETQYF
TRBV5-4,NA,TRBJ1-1,CASSLLDKKNTEAFF
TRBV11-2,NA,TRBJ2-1,CASSLGRVSQFF
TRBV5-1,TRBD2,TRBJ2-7,CASSLGYGGGYEQYF
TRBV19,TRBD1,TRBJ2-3,CASGPTGGGSTDTQYF
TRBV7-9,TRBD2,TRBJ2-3,CASSPSGGDTQYF
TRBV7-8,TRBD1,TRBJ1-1,CASTLGDRLSTEAFF
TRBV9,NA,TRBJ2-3,CASSVAGVSTDTQYF
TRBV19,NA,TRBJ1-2,CASSIDLERFYGYTF
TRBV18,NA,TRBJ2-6,CASSPPSSRAGANVLTF
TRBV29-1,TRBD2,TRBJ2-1,CSVAPGLAGNEQFF
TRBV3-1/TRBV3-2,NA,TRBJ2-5,CASSQVRLLGGETQYF
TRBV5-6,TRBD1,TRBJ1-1,CASSLLTGANTEAFF
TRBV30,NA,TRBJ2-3,CAWTSTDTQYF
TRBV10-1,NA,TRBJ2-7,CASSQFGGPNSYEQYF
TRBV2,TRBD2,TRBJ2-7,CASSAAGGAYEQYF